Shown below are 28 T cell receptor beta chains from a single sample sequenced in a study of Graves' ophthalmopathy and Graves' hyperthyroidism. Amplification of TCR beta CDR3 regions used RNA transcripts. First-round RT-PCR used HTBI primers; second-round multiplex PCR followed. Each CDR3 protein is one row after TCRdb ran MiXCR on the multiplex PCR reads. The table includes about 1.1 million distinct CDR3 sequences, about 38% detected once. The sequencing sample was made of peripheral blood or thyroid tissue (not recorded which). These receptors were obtained from an adult man with Graves' hyperthyroidism.

Notes on this clonotype: The CDR3 carries no conserved terminal phenylalanine or tryptophan, so it likely arises from a read error. This chain connects TRBV20-1 to TRBJ1-1; D may be TRBD1 (5 bases). This CDR3 has 13 amino acids. V gave up 6 bases and J gave up 11 bases, with 22 bases separating them. Per the germline V gene, CDR1 is DFQATT and CDR2 is SNEGSKA (reference sequence). CDR3 DNA sequence: TGCAGTGCACCGGCTCGGGGATCAGGGATTGCTTTCCTT. This gives the protein CSAPARGSGIAFL.

Only one count was recorded for this clonotype. The gene calls are TRBV5-1 and TRBJ2-7; 8 positions agree with TRBD2. Germline V gene data show CDR1 as SGHRS and CDR2 as YFSETQ. The J segment lost 3 bases and the V segment lost 4 bases, leaving 12 bases of the junction unmatched. The CDR3 covers 16 residues. CDR3 amino acids: CASSMPSGGRGYEQYF. In DNA, the CDR3 is TGCGCCAGCAGCATGCCTTCGGGGGGGCGAGGCTACGAGCAGTACTTC.

The rearrangement joins TRBV5-1 to TRBJ2-5; D is perhaps TRBD2 (6 bases). In germline, CDR1 is SGHRS, CDR2 YFSETQ. The CDR3 is 12 amino acids. CDR3 region: CASGLSGETQYF. CDR3 bases: TGCGCTAGCGGCTTGAGTGGGGAGACCCAGTACTTC.

This clonotype has more than one count but fewer than ten. CDR3 coding DNA: TGTGCCAGCAGTTTATCGACAGGGCCCTACGAGCAGTACTTC. It encodes CASSLSTGPYEQYF. The J gene is TRBJ2-7, the V gene TRBV12-3 or TRBV12-4; 7 bases align to TRBD1. This CDR3 comprises 14 residues. Unmatched junction bases numbered 3, after V lost 2 bases and J lost 2 bases.

Turning to this clonotype: A much larger clone differs from this one at a single base, so this may be a read error. The genes are TRBV11-2 and TRBJ2-7, with TRBD2 matching over 7 bases. The CDR3 is 15 residues long. J gave up 2 bases and V 1 base, and 5 bases lay outside the gene matches. Germline V lookup: CDR1 SGHAT, CDR2 FQNNGV. The CDR3 region is CASSLVAGTTYEQYF. For the CDR3, the DNA is TGTGCCAGCAGCTTAGTCGCCGGGACTACCTACGAGCAGTACTTC.

Only a few counts were recorded for this clonotype. The chain uses TRBV9 and TRBJ1-1, with D tentatively TRBD1 (5 bases). The CDR3 is made up of 15 amino acids. The germline V gene encodes CDR1 SGDLS and CDR2 YYNGEE. V lost 0 bases and J lost 5, with 14 bases in between. The CDR3 DNA is TGTGCCAGCAGCGTAGGGGTAGGGGTGGGTACTGAAGCTTTCTTT. Its translation: CASSVGVGVGTEAFF.

The V and J genes are TRBV11-2 and TRBJ2-5, with D possibly matching TRBD2 (5 bases). The DNA end lines up better with TRBJ2-1; the J call may be wrong. Looked up from germline, CDR1 is SGHAT and CDR2 is FQNNGV. The CDR3 is 15 amino acids. CDR3 nucleotides: TGTGCCAGCAGCTTGGGAGCGCTTCCTCGCGATGAGCAGTTCTTC. Translation: CASSLGALPRDEQFF.

This clonotype was detected ten times or more. The V call is TRBV7-6, the J call TRBJ2-5; TRBD2 matches at 11 bases. Looked up from germline, CDR1 is SGHVS and CDR2 is FNYEAQ. With 1 base clipped from V and 2 bases from J, the junction kept 6 bases outside the gene matches. The CDR3 spans 17 residues. For the CDR3, the DNA is TGTGCCAGCAGCTTAGTTGTAGGACTAGCGGGTCAAGAGACCCAGTACTTC. Protein sequence: CASSLVVGLAGQETQYF.

This clonotype was detected a few times. The CDR3 sequence is CSARKVTGGPGELFF. Here the CDR3 DNA reads TGCAGTGCTAGGAAGGTGACTGGGGGGCCCGGGGAGCTGTTTTTT. The V and J genes are TRBV20-1 and TRBJ2-2; either TRBD1 or TRBD2 may supply D (6 bases each). The CDR3 has 15 amino acids. V lost 3 bases, J lost 6 bases, and 17 bases lay in between. Per germline, CDR1 DFQATT and CDR2 SNEGSKA (reference sequence).

Turning to this clonotype: This may be a read error: a much more frequent sequence differs by one nucleotide. This chain uses TRBV4-2 with TRBJ1-2, with unresolved D. Germline values: CDR1 LGHNA, CDR2 YNFKEQ. The CDR3 is 14 amino acids. The CDR3 protein is CASSQGVPDYGHTF. As DNA, the CDR3 is TGTGCCAGCAGCCAAGGGGTTCCGGACTATGGCCACACCTTC.

The sample holds many counts of this clonotype. The genes are TRBV19 and TRBJ1-1, with a tentative D call TRBD1 (6 bases). Per the germline V gene, CDR1 is LNHDA and CDR2 is SQIVND (reference sequence). This CDR3 comprises 15 residues. Between the trimmed V and J ends, which lost 3 bases and 0 bases, there was a span of 11 bases. For the CDR3, the DNA is TGTGCCAGTAGTATCCCGACAGGATTGAACACTGAAGCTTTCTTT. As protein: CASSIPTGLNTEAFF.

The sample holds a few counts of this clonotype. The chain links TRBV12-3 or TRBV12-4 to TRBJ1-4; D might be TRBD1 (6 bases). V shed 1 base and J shed 7 bases, with 13 bases lying between them. The CDR3 is 15 amino acids. The CDR3 DNA reads as TGTGCCAGCAGTTTAGTTCGGGACAACACTGAAAAACTGTTTTTT. This sequence encodes CASSLVRDNTEKLFF.

This clonotype has a count of ten or more. The chain links TRBV29-1 to TRBJ1-1; perhaps TRBD1 as D (5 bases). The CDR3 runs to 10 residues. Trimming removed 7 bases at V and 5 bases at J, with 8 bases between. Germline CDR1 is SQVTM and CDR2 is ANQGSEA. DNA for the CDR3: TGCAGCGCGGGGGGGACTGAAGCTTTCTTT. Its protein is CSAGGTEAFF. Complete variable domain (other parts from reference TRBV29-1 and TRBJ1-1): SAVISQKPSRDICQRGTSLTIQCQVDSQVTMMFWYRQQPGQSLTLIATANQGSEATYESGFVIDKFPISRPNLTFSTLTVSNMSPEDSSIYLCSAGGTEAFFGQGTRLTVV.

This clonotype was counted only a few times. V and J are TRBV2 and TRBJ2-7; 8 bases are shared with TRBD2. J gave up 2 bases and V 10 bases, and 13 bases lay outside the gene matches. The CDR3 length is 15 residues. Per germline, CDR1 SNHLY and CDR2 FYNNEI. The CDR3 nucleotides are TGTGCCACCCGGGAGAGTAGCGGGGATCCCTACGAGCAGTACTTC. Encoded protein: CATRESSGDPYEQYF. The whole variable domain, filled in from reference TRBV2 and TRBJ2-7, reads EPEVTQTPSHQVTQMGQEVILRCVPISNHLYFYWYRQILGQKVEFLVSFYNNEISEKSEIFDDQFSVERPDGSNFTLKIRSTKLEDSAMYFCATRESSGDPYEQYFGPGTRLTVT.

This clonotype was picked up many times. The chain has TRBV29-1 and TRBJ1-2; D call uncertain. The germline CDR1 and CDR2 sequences are SQVTM and ANQGSEA. CDR3 length: 10 residues. Trimming removed 6 bases from V and 2 bases from J, with 4 bases in between. The CDR3 bases are TGCAGCGTGGACAACTATGGCTACACCTTC. Translated: CSVDNYGYTF.

This clonotype was seen more than once but under ten times. The chain has TRBV6-2 or TRBV6-3 and TRBJ1-2, with a tentative D call TRBD1 (6 bases). The CDR3 has 14 amino acids. The germline V gene has CDR1 MNHEY and CDR2 SVGEGT. Trimming took off 0 bases at V and 4 bases at J, with 9 bases between the two ends. For the CDR3, the DNA is TGTGCCAGCAGTTACTCAGGGACAAGCTATGGCTACACCTTC. Translated, it gives CASSYSGTSYGYTF.

V is TRBV20-1 and J is TRBJ2-5; D is perhaps TRBD1 or TRBD2 (5 bases each). V was cut by 4 bases and J by 5 bases, with 17 bases left in between. The CDR3 runs 14 residues. Germline CDR1 and CDR2: DFQATT and SNEGSKA (reference sequence). CDR3 residues: CSATPPTGPETQYF. CDR3 DNA sequence: TGCAGTGCTACTCCTCCTACGGGGCCGGAGACCCAGTACTTC.

This chain uses TRBV29-1 with TRBJ2-7, with D possibly TRBD2 on 6 matching bases. CDR3 size: 12 residues. Germline V CDR1 and CDR2: SQVTM, ANQGSEA. Here the CDR3 DNA reads TGCACCATGAGGGGAGGCCCCTACGAGCAGTACTTC. Translation: CTMRGGPYEQYF.

The V call is TRBV4-3, the J call TRBJ1-6; tentative D call: TRBD1 (5 bases). Trimming took 2 bases from V and 9 from J, leaving 14 bases between them. Germline V gene data show CDR1 as LGHNA and CDR2 as YSLEER. This CDR3 spans 15 amino acids. In nucleotides, the CDR3 is TGCGCCAGCAGCCAAACGGGGCAGGGAAGTTCACCCCTCCACTTT. It encodes CASSQTGQGSSPLHF.

This clonotype has a handful of counts. This chain uses TRBV25-1 with TRBJ2-5; D is unclear. Germline CDR1 reads MGHDK; CDR2 reads SYGVNS. Trimming pared 8 bases from V and 1 base from J, leaving 14 bases between. This CDR3 has 14 amino acids. DNA of the CDR3: TGTGCCAGCTCACCACTGGCCTCCCAAGAGACCCAGTACTTC. Protein sequence: CASSPLASQETQYF.

This clonotype was recorded a few times. This chain links TRBV4-3 with TRBJ2-2; 9 nucleotides line up with TRBD2. V lost 5 bases to trimming and J lost 3 bases; unmatched junction nucleotides: 10. The length of the CDR3 is 17 residues. Germline V gene data show CDR1 as LGHNA and CDR2 as YSLEER. DNA of the CDR3: TGCGCCAGCAGCGTTGGTAGCGGGAGAATATACACCGGGGAGCTGTTTTTT. Protein product: CASSVGSGRIYTGELFF.

The CDR3 spells CATSIPGQGKNTEAFF. The CDR3 DNA reads TGTGCCACCAGCATCCCGGGACAAGGGAAGAACACTGAAGCTTTCTTT. The J gene is TRBJ1-1, the V gene TRBV15, with a tentative D call TRBD1 (6 bases). Germline CDR1 is LNHNV and CDR2 is YYDKDF (reference sequence). The CDR3 runs to 16 residues. Between the trimmed V and J ends, which lost 4 bases and 1 base, there was a span of 16 bases.

This chain links TRBV6-5 with TRBJ1-5; 8 bases agree with TRBD1. Losses at the gene ends were 2 bases for V and 6 bases for J; bases not matched to a gene: 9. Germline V gene data show CDR1 as MNHEY and CDR2 as SVGAGI. The CDR3 length is 16 residues. CDR3 bases: TGTGCCAGCAGTTACCGCGGACAGGGTAGCGCTCAGCCCCAGCATTTT. Translated, it gives CASSYRGQGSAQPQHF.

This clonotype was recorded at least ten times. This chain joins TRBV6-6 and TRBJ1-1; D is possibly TRBD1 (6 bases). The CDR3 contains 14 residues. Per the germline V gene, CDR1 is MNHNY and CDR2 is SVGAGI (reference sequence). V was clipped by 2 bases and J by 7 bases, with 14 bases between them. CDR3: CASSYPTGTYEAFF. The CDR3 DNA sequence: TGTGCCAGCAGTTACCCGACAGGTACCTATGAAGCTTTCTTT.

The chain links TRBV4-2 to TRBJ2-6, with 7 bases identical to TRBD1. This CDR3 region has 17 residues. After removal of 4 bases from V and 2 bases from J, the junction contained 8 bases not matched to a gene. Germline V gene sequence: CDR1 LGHNA, CDR2 YNFKEQ. The CDR3 DNA sequence: TGTGCCAGCAGCCCAGAGACAGGGCTGGCTGGGGCCAACGTCCTGACTTTC. It encodes CASSPETGLAGANVLTF.

Of note for this clonotype: At one boundary the junction diverges from the germline segment, which might be a read error. This CDR3 reads CTSSWGTGGGGYTF. DNA of the CDR3: TGTACTAGCAGCTGGGGGACAGGGGGAGGCGGCTACACCTTC. The J gene is TRBJ1-2, the V gene TRBV7-2; the match to TRBD1 covers 11 bases. The CDR3 is made up of 14 amino acids. Per the germline V gene, CDR1 is SGHTA and CDR2 is FQGNSA.

V is TRBV6-1 and J is TRBJ1-2, with D unresolved. V was pared by 5 bases and J by 4 bases, with 8 bases between. This CDR3 is 12 amino acids long. The germline V gene has CDR1 MNHNS and CDR2 SASEGT. The CDR3: CASSYEVYGYTF. For the CDR3, the DNA is TGTGCCAGCAGTTACGAGGTCTATGGCTACACCTTC.

Turning to this clonotype: The junction departs from the called germline gene at one end, perhaps through a read error. The chain uses TRBV10-3 and TRBJ2-2; no clear D gene. Germline V gene lookup returns CDR1 ENHRY and CDR2 SYGVKD. CDR3 size: 14 residues. CDR3 sequence (DNA): TGTGCCAGCAGTTACTCGACGTCAGCCGGGGAGCTGTTTTTT. It translates to CASSYSTSAGELFF.